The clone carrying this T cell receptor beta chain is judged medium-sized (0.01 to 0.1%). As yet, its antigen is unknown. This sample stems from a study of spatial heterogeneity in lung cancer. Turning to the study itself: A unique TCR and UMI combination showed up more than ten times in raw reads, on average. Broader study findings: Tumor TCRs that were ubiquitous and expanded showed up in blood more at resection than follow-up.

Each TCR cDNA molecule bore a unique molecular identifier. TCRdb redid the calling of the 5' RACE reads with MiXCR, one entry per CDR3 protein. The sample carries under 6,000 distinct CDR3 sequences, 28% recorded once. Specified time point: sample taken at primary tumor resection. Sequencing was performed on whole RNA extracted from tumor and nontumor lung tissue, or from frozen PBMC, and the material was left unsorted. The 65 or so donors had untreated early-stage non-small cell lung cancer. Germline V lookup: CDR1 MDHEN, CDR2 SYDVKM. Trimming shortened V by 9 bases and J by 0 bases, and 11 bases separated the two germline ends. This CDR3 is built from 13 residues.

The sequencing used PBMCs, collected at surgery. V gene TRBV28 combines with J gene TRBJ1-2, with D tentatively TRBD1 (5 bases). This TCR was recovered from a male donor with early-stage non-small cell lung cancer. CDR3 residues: CASFDSANYGYTF. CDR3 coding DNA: TGTGCCAGTTTTGACAGCGCTAACTATGGCTACACCTTC.